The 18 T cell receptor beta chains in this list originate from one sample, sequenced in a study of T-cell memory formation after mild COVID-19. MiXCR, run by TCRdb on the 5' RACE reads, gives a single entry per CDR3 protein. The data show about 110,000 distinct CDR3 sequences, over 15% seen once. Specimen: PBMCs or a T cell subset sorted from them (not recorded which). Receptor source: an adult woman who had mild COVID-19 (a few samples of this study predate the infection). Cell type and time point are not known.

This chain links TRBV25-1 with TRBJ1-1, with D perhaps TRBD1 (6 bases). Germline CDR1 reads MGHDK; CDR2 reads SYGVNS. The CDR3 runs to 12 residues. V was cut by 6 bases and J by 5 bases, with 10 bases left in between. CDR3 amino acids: CASREQGTEAFF. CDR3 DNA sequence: TGTGCCAGCAGGGAGCAGGGGACTGAAGCTTTCTTT.

CDR3 sequence (DNA): TGTGCCAGCAGCGCCTATGGGTGGGCTTACACTGAAGCTTTCTTT. Its translation: CASSAYGWAYTEAFF. V and J are TRBV7-3 and TRBJ1-1; no definite D call. The germline CDR1 and CDR2 sequences are SGHTA and FQGTGA. The CDR3 is made up of 15 amino acids. V was trimmed by 5 bases and J by 3 bases, leaving 16 bases between them.

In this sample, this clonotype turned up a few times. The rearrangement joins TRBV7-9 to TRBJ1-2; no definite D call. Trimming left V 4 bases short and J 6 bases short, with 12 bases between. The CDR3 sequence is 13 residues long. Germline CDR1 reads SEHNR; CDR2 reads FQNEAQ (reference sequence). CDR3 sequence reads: CASSSPPEDGYTF. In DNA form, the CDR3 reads TGTGCCAGCAGCTCCCCTCCTGAGGATGGCTACACCTTC.

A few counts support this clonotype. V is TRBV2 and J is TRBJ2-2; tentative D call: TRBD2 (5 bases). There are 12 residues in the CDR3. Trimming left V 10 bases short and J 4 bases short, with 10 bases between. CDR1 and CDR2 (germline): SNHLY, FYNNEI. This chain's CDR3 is CATLEGTGELFF. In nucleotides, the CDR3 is TGTGCCACCCTCGAGGGCACCGGGGAGCTGTTTTTT.

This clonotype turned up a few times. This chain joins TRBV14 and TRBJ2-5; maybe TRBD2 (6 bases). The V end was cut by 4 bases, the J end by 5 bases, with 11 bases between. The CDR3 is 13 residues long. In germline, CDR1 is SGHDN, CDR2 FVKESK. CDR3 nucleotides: TGTGCCAGCAGCCGTGCCCGGGGGGAGACCCAGTACTTC. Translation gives CASSRARGETQYF.

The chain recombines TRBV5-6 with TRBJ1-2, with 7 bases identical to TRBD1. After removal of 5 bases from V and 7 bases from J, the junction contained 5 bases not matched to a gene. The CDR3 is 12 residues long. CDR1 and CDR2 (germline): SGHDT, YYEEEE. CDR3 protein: CASRDRTGGYTF. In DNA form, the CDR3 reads TGTGCCAGCAGGGACAGGACGGGTGGCTACACCTTC.

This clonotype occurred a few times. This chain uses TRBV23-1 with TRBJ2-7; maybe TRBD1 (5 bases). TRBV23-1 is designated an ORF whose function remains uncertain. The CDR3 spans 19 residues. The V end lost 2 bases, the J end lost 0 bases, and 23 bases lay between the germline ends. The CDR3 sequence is CASSQIDIVGQTDSYEQYF. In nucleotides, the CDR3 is TGCGCCAGCAGTCAAATAGACATAGTTGGACAAACTGACTCCTACGAGCAGTACTTC.

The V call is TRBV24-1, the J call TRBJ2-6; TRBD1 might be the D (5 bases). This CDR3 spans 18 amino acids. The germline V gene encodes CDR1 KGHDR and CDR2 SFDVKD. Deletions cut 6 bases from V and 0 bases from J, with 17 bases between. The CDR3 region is CATSKTQVDNSGANVLTF. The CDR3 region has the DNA TGTGCCACCAGTAAAACACAGGTGGACAACTCTGGGGCCAACGTCCTGACTTTC.

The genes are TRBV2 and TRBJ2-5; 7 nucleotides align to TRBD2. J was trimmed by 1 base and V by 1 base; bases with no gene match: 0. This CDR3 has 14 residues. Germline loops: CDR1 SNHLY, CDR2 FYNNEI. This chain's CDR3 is CASSEGGGQETQYF. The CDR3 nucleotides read TGTGCCAGCAGTGAAGGCGGGGGCCAAGAGACCCAGTACTTC.

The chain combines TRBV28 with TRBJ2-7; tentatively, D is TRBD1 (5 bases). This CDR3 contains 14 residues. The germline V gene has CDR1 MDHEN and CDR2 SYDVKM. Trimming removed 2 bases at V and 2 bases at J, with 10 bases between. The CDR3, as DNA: TGTGCCAGCAGTTTAGGGGCCCGAACCTACGAGCAGTACTTC. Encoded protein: CASSLGARTYEQYF. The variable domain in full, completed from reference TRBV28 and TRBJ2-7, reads DVKVTQSSRYLVKRTGEKVFLECVQDMDHENMFWYRQDPGLGLRLIYFSYDVKMKEKGDIPEGYSVSREKKERFSLILESASTNQTSMYLCASSLGARTYEQYFGPGTRLTVT.

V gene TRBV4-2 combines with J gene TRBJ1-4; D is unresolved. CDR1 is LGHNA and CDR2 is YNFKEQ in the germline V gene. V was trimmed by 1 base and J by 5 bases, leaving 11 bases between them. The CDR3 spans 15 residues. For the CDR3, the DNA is TGTGCCAGCAGCCAAGGAGGCAGGCTGAATGAAAAACTGTTTTTT. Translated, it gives CASSQGGRLNEKLFF.

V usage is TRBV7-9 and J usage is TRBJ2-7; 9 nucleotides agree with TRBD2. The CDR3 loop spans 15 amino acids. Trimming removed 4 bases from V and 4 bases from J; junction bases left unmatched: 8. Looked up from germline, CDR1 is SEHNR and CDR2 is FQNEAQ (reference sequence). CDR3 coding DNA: TGTGCCAGCAGCTCCTTGCGGGGGGGCGCATACGAGCAGTACTTC. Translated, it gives CASSSLRGGAYEQYF.

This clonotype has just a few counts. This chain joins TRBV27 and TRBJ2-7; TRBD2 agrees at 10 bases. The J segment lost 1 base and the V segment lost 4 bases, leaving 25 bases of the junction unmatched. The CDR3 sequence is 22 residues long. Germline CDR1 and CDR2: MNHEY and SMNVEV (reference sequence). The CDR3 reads CASSSHGTSAPNLGFMSYEQYF. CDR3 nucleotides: TGTGCCAGCAGTTCGCACGGGACTAGCGCGCCGAATCTAGGGTTCATGTCCTACGAGCAGTACTTC.

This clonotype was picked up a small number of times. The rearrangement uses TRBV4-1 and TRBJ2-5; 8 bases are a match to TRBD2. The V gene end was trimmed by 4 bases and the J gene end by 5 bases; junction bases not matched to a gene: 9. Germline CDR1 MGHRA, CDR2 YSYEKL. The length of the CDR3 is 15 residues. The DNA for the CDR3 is TGCGCCAGCAGCCCTACGGGAGGGGCATGGGAGACCCAGTACTTC. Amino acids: CASSPTGGAWETQYF.

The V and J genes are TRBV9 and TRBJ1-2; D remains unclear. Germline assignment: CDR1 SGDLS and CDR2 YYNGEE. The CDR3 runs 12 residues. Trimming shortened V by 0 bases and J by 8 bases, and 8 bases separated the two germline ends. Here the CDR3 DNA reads TGTGCCAGCAGCGTAGGGGTGGGAGGCTACACCTTC. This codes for CASSVGVGGYTF.

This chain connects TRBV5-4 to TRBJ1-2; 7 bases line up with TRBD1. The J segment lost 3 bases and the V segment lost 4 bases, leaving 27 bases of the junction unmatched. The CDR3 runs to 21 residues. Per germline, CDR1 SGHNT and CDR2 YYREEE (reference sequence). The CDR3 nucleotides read TGTGCCAGCAGCCTGACTGGGGGGTACAGGGGAGGGTCTTTAAGGGACTATGGCTACACCTTC. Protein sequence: CASSLTGGYRGGSLRDYGYTF.

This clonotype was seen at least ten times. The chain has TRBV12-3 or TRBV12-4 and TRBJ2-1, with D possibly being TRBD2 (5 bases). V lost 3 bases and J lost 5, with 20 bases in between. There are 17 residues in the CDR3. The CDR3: CASSFRVVSAYHNEQFF. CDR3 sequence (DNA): TGTGCCAGCAGTTTTAGGGTAGTTAGCGCCTATCACAATGAGCAGTTCTTC.

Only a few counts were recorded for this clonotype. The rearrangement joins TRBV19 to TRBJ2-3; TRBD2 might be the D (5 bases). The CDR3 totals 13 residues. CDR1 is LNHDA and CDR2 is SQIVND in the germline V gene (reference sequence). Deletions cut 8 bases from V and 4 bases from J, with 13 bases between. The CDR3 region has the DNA TGTGCCAGTTGTCCTAGCTTAGCAGATACGCAGTATTTT. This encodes CASCPSLADTQYF.